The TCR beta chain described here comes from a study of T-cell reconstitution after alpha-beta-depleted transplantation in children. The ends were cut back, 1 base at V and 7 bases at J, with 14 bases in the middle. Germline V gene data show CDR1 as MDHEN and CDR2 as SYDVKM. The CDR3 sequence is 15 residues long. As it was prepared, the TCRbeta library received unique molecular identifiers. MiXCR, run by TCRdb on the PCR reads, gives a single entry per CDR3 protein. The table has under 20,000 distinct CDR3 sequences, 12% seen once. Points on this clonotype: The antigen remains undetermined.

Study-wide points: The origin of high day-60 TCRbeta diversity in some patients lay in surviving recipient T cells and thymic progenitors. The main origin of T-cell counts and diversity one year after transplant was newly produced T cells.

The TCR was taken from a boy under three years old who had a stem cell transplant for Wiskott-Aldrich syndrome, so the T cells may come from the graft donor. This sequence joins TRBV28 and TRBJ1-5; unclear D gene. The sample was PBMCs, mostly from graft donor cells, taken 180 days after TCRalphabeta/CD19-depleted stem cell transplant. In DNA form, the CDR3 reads TGTGCCAGCAGTTTATCCTTTCGCGGAGAGCAGCCCCAGCATTTT. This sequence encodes CASSLSFRGEQPQHF.